This TCR beta chain was recorded in a study of T cells in Graves' hyperthyroidism and ophthalmopathy. Study findings and constraints: Prediction of ophthalmopathy progression came a median about 6 months pre-onset.

The CDR3 runs to 15 residues. Trimming removed 3 bases from V and 3 bases from J, with 14 bases in between. Many counts were recorded for this clonotype. Its antigen is unknown. Authors of the study amplified TCR beta CDR3 regions from RNA transcripts. HTBI primers were used for first-round RT-PCR of the TCR CDR3. Each CDR3 protein gets one entry after TCRdb re-called the multiplex PCR reads with MiXCR. The table has hundreds of thousands of distinct CDR3 sequences, 13% to 15% seen once. The receptor was derived from a woman in her late teens or twenties with Graves' hyperthyroidism. The rearrangement uses TRBV12-3 or TRBV12-4 and TRBJ1-1; TRBD1 is a possible D gene (5 bases). Sequences were obtained from blood. CDR3 bases: TGTGCCAGCAGTTTCCGTGGGGGGGAGGACACTGAAGCTTTCTTT. It encodes CASSFRGGEDTEAFF.